This T cell receptor (beta chain) was found in a study of blood T cell repertoires in COVID-19. Background on the study: Both acute and convalescent COVID-19 samples were obtained from the United States, Italy and Spain. PBMCs, B-cell-depleted T cells, or T cells provided the cDNA or gDNA that made up the material.

Per the germline V gene, CDR1 is KGHSH and CDR2 is LQKENI. Trimming cost V 4 bases and J 5 bases, with 15 bases left between them. This CDR3 region has 15 residues. The count of this clone is one. Per the study methods: By means of reference gene primer amplification, nucleated cell counts were estimated. TCRdb's copy holds only in-frame clones and misses some; the assay was immunoSEQ multiplex PCR. V, J and clone size are those of that table, while D and trimming were read from the DNA. The sample carries about 48,000 clones, 85% recorded once. The chain recombines TRBV18 with TRBJ2-1; D possibly corresponds to TRBD2 (6 bases). This sequence originates from a woman aged 60-75 years with acute or convalescent COVID-19. The sequenced sample consisted of peripheral blood. The CDR3 is CASSRAGLYNNEQFF. The CDR3, as DNA: TGTGCCAGCTCACGGGCGGGACTCTACAACAATGAGCAGTTCTTC.